A single TCR beta chain is shown here with its context. The antigen remains undetermined. Generation of TCR beta libraries employed quantitative 5'-RACE incorporating molecular barcodes. TCRdb recomputed calls from the 5' RACE reads with MiXCR, one row per CDR3 protein. The sample holds about 220,000 distinct CDR3 sequences, about 7% seen once. This sample was taken from a study of CD8 T cells in ankylosing spondylitis. The CDR3 is 17 amino acids. Germline CDR1 is MNHEY and CDR2 is SMNVEV (reference sequence). With V trimmed by 2 bases and J by 1 base, 10 bases remained unmatched. General study results and limits: Reportedly, disease-linked clones are significantly enriched in ankylosing spondylitis patients' matched synovial fluid. Existing reports had already noted some motif variants in reactive arthritis synovial fluid and blood. Disease-linked clones bore a CD8+ phenotype, appearing relatively rarely in peripheral blood. Ankylosing spondylitis blood appeared to carry a characteristic TCR beta motif of 7 or 8 highly homologous variants.

V is TRBV27 and J is TRBJ1-1; 7 bases are a match to TRBD1. Sequencing was done on a sample of blood, either unsorted or a sorted T cell fraction (not recorded which). This TCR was recovered from a male donor with ankylosing spondylitis. CDR3 bases: TGTGCCAGCAGTTTACTTAGGGGGCTTGAAGGGAACACTGAAGCTTTCTTT. Amino acid sequence: CASSLLRGLEGNTEAFF.